The source of this TCR beta chain is a study of blood T cells in healthy people across ages. This clonotype was seen repeatedly, ten times or more. The study isolated at least 6.5 million PBMCs from each sample. With a J-beta primer mix and a sample-barcoded 5' primer, a second PCR ran 7 to 11 cycles. TCRdb used MiXCR to reprocess the 5' RACE reads, holding one entry per CDR3 protein. The table shows 650,000 to 1,000,000 distinct CDR3 sequences, with about 36% occurring only once. CDR1 and CDR2 from the germline V gene are LGHNA and YSLEER. This CDR3 spans 16 amino acids. Trimming took off 0 bases at V and 4 bases at J, with 15 bases between the two ends.

The TCR sequence derives from a man between 18 and 29 years old in good health. The sequencing sample was made of blood. This chain connects TRBV4-3 to TRBJ2-5; no definite D call. CDR3 nucleotide sequence: TGCGCCAGCAGCCAAGACGTCTTCTTCGAAGGAGAGACCCAGTACTTC. Translated, it gives CASSQDVFFEGETQYF.